The 31 T cell receptor beta chains below all came from one sample that was sequenced in a study of blood T cells in healthy people across ages. Primed by a sample-barcoded 5' primer and a J-beta primer mix, a second PCR proceeded for 7 to 11 cycles. TCRdb analysed the 5' RACE reads with MiXCR anew, one entry per CDR3 protein. Among approximately 670,000 distinct CDR3 sequences, approximately 40% were seen once, and the ten largest hold 25% to 35%. The source material was blood. These receptors were obtained from a man older than 75 in good health.

This clonotype was seen a single time. A read error may explain this, as a much larger clone is one base away. This chain joins TRBV5-1 and TRBJ1-2, with D perhaps TRBD1 (6 bases). Trimming shortened V by 4 bases and J by 2 bases, and 12 bases separated the two germline ends. The germline V gene encodes CDR1 SGHRS and CDR2 YFSETQ. CDR3 length: 14 amino acids. The CDR3: CASSLTGPNYGYTF. For the CDR3, the DNA is TGCGCCAGCAGCCTAACAGGGCCAAACTATGGCTACACCTTC.

The rearrangement links TRBV28 to TRBJ2-7; perhaps TRBD2 as D (6 bases). V gave up 7 bases and J gave up 3 bases, with 13 bases separating them. Germline V gene data show CDR1 as MDHEN and CDR2 as SYDVKM. The CDR3 extends over 13 amino acids. The CDR3 is CASNAGSFYEQYF. The CDR3 coding sequence is TGTGCCAGCAATGCGGGGAGCTTCTACGAGCAGTACTTC.

The gene calls are TRBV7-2 and TRBJ2-2; D gene uncertain. The V end lost 3 bases, the J end lost 7 bases, and 12 bases lay between the germline ends. This CDR3 has 14 residues. The germline V gene has CDR1 SGHTA and CDR2 FQGNSA. This CDR3 reads CASSLIGKGGELFF. The CDR3 nucleotides are TGTGCCAGCAGCTTGATAGGGAAGGGCGGGGAGCTGTTTTTT.

This clonotype came up a few times. The V call is TRBV29-1, the J call TRBJ1-5; possibly TRBD1 for D (6 bases). The CDR3 extends over 13 amino acids. Germline V lookup: CDR1 SQVTM, CDR2 ANQGSEA. V shed 6 bases and J shed 4 bases, with 13 bases lying between them. The CDR3 loop is CSVIYRVNQPQHF. CDR3 sequence (DNA): TGCAGCGTAATATACAGGGTTAATCAGCCCCAGCATTTT.

The chain couples TRBV20-1 to TRBJ2-5; 8 bases map to TRBD1. The CDR3 runs to 16 residues. Germline V gene data show CDR1 as DFQATT and CDR2 as SNEGSKA (reference sequence). V was pared by 5 bases and J by 11 bases, with 22 bases of the junction left unmatched. In DNA, the CDR3 is TGCAGTGCTGCGTTATTTGGGACAGGAAACAAGAATGAGCAGTACTTC. Protein: CSAALFGTGNKNEQYF.

The rearrangement joins TRBV20-1 to TRBJ1-5; TRBD1 is a possible D gene (5 bases). This CDR3 is built from 18 residues. Germline assignment: CDR1 DFQATT and CDR2 SNEGSKA (reference sequence). Trimming cost V 6 bases and J 11 bases, with 35 bases left between them. CDR3 region: CSAHDQINLRGTRGAQHF. The DNA for the CDR3 is TGCAGTGCCCATGACCAAATAAACCTCCGGGGAACACGAGGGGCCCAGCATTTT.

This CDR3 is CASSYSFRSSNQPQHF. The CDR3 coding sequence is TGTGCCAGCAGTTACTCTTTTAGAAGTAGCAATCAGCCCCAGCATTTT. The rearrangement links TRBV6-2 or TRBV6-3 to TRBJ1-5; D is uncertain. The length of the CDR3 is 16 residues. Trimming took 0 bases from V and 0 from J, leaving 9 bases between them. Germline V lookup: CDR1 MNHEY, CDR2 SVGEGT.

This clonotype was detected a few times. The V and J genes are TRBV2 and TRBJ1-5; 8 bases agree with TRBD1. The V gene end was trimmed by 3 bases and the J gene end by 1 base; junction bases not matched to a gene: 2. Germline V gene data show CDR1 as SNHLY and CDR2 as FYNNEI. The CDR3 runs to 15 residues. The CDR3 region has the DNA TGTGCCAGCAGTGACAGGGGGCAGAGCAATCAGCCCCAGCATTTT. Translation gives CASSDRGQSNQPQHF.

This clonotype was recorded a few times. This sequence joins TRBV4-3 and TRBJ1-5; no reliable D call. The germline CDR1 and CDR2 sequences are LGHNA and YSLEER. V was shortened by 1 base and J by 0 bases, with 7 bases between the two germline ends. The CDR3 covers 15 residues. CDR3 DNA sequence: TGCGCCAGCAGCCAAGTACTGACTAGCAATCAGCCCCAGCATTTT. As protein: CASSQVLTSNQPQHF.

V usage is TRBV20-1 and J usage is TRBJ1-1; D is possibly TRBD1 (5 bases). The CDR3 consists of 13 residues. Germline V gene data show CDR1 as DFQATT and CDR2 as SNEGSKA (reference sequence). Trimming removed 4 bases from V and 4 bases from J, with 13 bases in between. CDR3 loop: CSAMPGGGTEAFF. The CDR3 DNA sequence: TGCAGTGCTATGCCCGGGGGAGGCACTGAAGCTTTCTTT.

The chain is built from TRBV7-2 and TRBJ1-6; D gene uncertain. CDR1 and CDR2 (germline): SGHTA, FQGNSA. V was shortened by 5 bases and J by 10 bases, with 15 bases between the two germline ends. This CDR3 spans 14 amino acids. In DNA form, the CDR3 reads TGTGCCAGCAGCAGTATACGGGAGGAGTCACCCCTCCACTTT. It is translated as CASSSIREESPLHF.

This clonotype has at least ten counts. This sequence joins TRBV7-9 and TRBJ2-7; D unclear. CDR1 is SEHNR, CDR2 FQNEAQ, per germline (reference sequence). This CDR3 region has 13 residues. V lost 3 bases and J 5 bases, leaving 11 bases between the germline ends. CDR3 in DNA: TGTGCCAGCAGCTTGGACCTAACCCACGAGCAGTACTTC. Translation: CASSLDLTHEQYF. The variable domain in full, with the rest retrieved from reference TRBV7-9 and TRBJ2-7, is DTGVSQNPRHKITKRGQNVTFRCDPISEHNRLYWYRQTLGQGPEFLTYFQNEAQLEKSRLLSDRFSAERPKGSFSTLEIQRTEQGDSAMYLCASSLDLTHEQYFGPGTRLTVT.

The chain combines TRBV7-9 with TRBJ2-3; TRBD2 agrees at 11 bases. Germline V gives CDR1 SEHNR, CDR2 FQNEAQ (reference sequence). The CDR3 runs 16 residues. Trimming took 0 bases from V and 4 from J; bases not matched to a gene: 3. The CDR3 spells CASSLASGGAPDTQYF. CDR3 nucleotides: TGTGCCAGCAGCTTAGCTAGCGGGGGGGCCCCAGATACGCAGTATTTT.

This sequence joins TRBV2 and TRBJ1-5; no clear D gene. The CDR3 is 15 amino acids. CDR1 and CDR2 (germline): SNHLY, FYNNEI. Between the trimmed V and J ends, which lost 6 bases and 0 bases, there was a span of 12 bases. Here the CDR3 reads CASSIGRNSNQPQHF. The CDR3, as DNA: TGTGCCAGCAGCATCGGACGTAATAGCAATCAGCCCCAGCATTTT.

This clonotype has just a few counts. The chain links TRBV6-5 to TRBJ2-7, with TRBD1 as a possible D gene (5 bases). The CDR3 covers 14 residues. V shed 2 bases and J shed 7 bases, with 15 bases lying between them. Germline CDR1 MNHEY, CDR2 SVGAGI. The CDR3 DNA reads TGTGCCAGCAGTTACCGCCGTGGGGCGGATGAGCAGTACTTC. Translating gives CASSYRRGADEQYF.

The V call is TRBV5-1, the J call TRBJ2-3; 7 nucleotides agree with TRBD1. Trimming at V came to 0 bases and at J to 2 bases, leaving 6 bases not matched to a gene. Germline V gene sequence: CDR1 SGHRS, CDR2 YFSETQ. The CDR3 has 16 residues. CDR3 coding DNA: TGCGCCAGCAGCTTGGGTGAGGGGGCCCCCACAGATACGCAGTATTTT. Translated, it gives CASSLGEGAPTDTQYF.

This chain links TRBV5-5 with TRBJ1-1; D gene uncertain. Germline V gene lookup returns CDR1 SGHKS and CDR2 YYEKEE (reference sequence). V was clipped by 7 bases and J by 0 bases, with 7 bases between them. The CDR3 runs 12 residues. Here the CDR3 DNA reads TGTGCCAGCGCGGAGATGAACACTGAAGCTTTCTTT. As protein: CASAEMNTEAFF.

This clonotype was detected once. The rearrangement joins TRBV21-1 to TRBJ2-7; the table assigns TRBD2, which was not confirmed against the DNA. TRBV21-1 is a pseudogene locus. The CDR3 loop spans 18 amino acids. The CDR3 is CASSKKGFGLAGAYEQYF. As DNA, the CDR3 is TGTGCCAGCAGCAAAAAAGGATTCGGACTAGCGGGAGCCTACGAGCAGTACTTC.

As for this clonotype: The junction departs from the called germline gene at one end, perhaps through a read error. The V and J genes are TRBV6-5 and TRBJ2-3; D possibly uses TRBD1 or TRBD2 (5 bases each). The germline V gene has CDR1 MNHEY and CDR2 SVGAGI. The CDR3 runs to 16 residues. The CDR3 here is CAMQGRAAWGTDAQYF. CDR3 DNA sequence: TGTGCCATGCAGGGCCGAGCGGCATGGGGCACAGATGCGCAGTATTTT.

The DNA of the CDR3 is TGCAGTGCTAGAGCCACTCAGCCCCAGCATTTT. Translation: CSARATQPQHF. The chain couples TRBV20-1 to TRBJ1-5, with D unresolved. CDR3 size: 11 residues. Trimming removed 1 base at V and 6 bases at J, with 4 bases between. Germline CDR1 and CDR2: DFQATT and SNEGSKA (reference sequence).

Details on this clonotype: A read error may explain this, as a much larger clone is one base away. The genes are TRBV10-3 and TRBJ2-1; perhaps D is TRBD1 or TRBD2 (5 bases each). The CDR3 is 15 amino acids. V lost 8 bases and J 2 bases, leaving 16 bases between the germline ends. The germline V gene has CDR1 ENHRY and CDR2 SYGVKD. DNA of the CDR3: TGTGCCATCCTCGGAGACGGGGCCCCCTACAATGAGCAGTTCTTC. Protein: CAILGDGAPYNEQFF.

The J gene is TRBJ2-1, the V gene TRBV20-1, with D possibly being TRBD1 or TRBD2 (6 bases each). The ends were cut back, 6 bases at V and 4 bases at J, with 25 bases in the middle. Germline-derived CDR1 and CDR2 are DFQATT and SNEGSKA (reference sequence). This CDR3 spans 17 amino acids. CDR3: CSARDPGAHWLYNEQFF. The CDR3, as DNA: TGCAGTGCCCGAGACCCGGGGGCGCATTGGCTGTACAATGAGCAGTTCTTC.

The chain combines TRBV5-1 with TRBJ1-1; D is uncertain. This CDR3 is built from 14 residues. V dropped 4 bases and J dropped 0 bases, with 10 bases sitting between them. CDR1 and CDR2 from the germline V gene are SGHRS and YFSETQ. CDR3 loop: CASSLWTVNTEAFF. In DNA form, the CDR3 reads TGCGCCAGCAGCCTCTGGACGGTGAACACTGAAGCTTTCTTT. Looking up the rest from reference TRBV5-1 and TRBJ1-1 gives the full variable domain: KAGVTQTPRYLIKTRGQQVTLSCSPISGHRSVSWYQQTPGQGLQFLFEYFSETQRNKGNFPGRFSGRQFSNSRSEMNVSTLELGDSALYLCASSLWTVNTEAFFGQGTRLTVV.

This chain links TRBV4-3 with TRBJ1-1, with D possibly being TRBD1 (5 bases). Trimming stripped 0 bases from V and 0 bases from J, with 20 bases between. This CDR3 is built from 19 residues. The V gene's germline CDR1 is LGHNA and CDR2 YSLEER. CDR3 in DNA: TGCGCCAGCAGCCAAGATATAGGACAAGGGGCTCCCATGAACACTGAAGCTTTCTTT. Amino acids: CASSQDIGQGAPMNTEAFF.

The chain joins TRBV18 to TRBJ2-3; D is ambiguous. This CDR3 has 15 residues. Between the trimmed V and J ends, which lost 3 bases and 6 bases, there was a span of 16 bases. CDR1 KGHSH and CDR2 LQKENI come from the germline V gene. CDR3 region: CASSPSAAGVDTQYF. CDR3 bases: TGTGCCAGCTCACCTTCGGCCGCAGGAGTGGATACGCAGTATTTT.

The sample holds a few counts of this clonotype. This rearrangement joins TRBV7-2 to TRBJ2-1, with D possibly being TRBD2 (5 bases). Looked up from germline, CDR1 is SGHTA and CDR2 is FQGNSA. Trimming took 5 bases from V and 4 from J, leaving 15 bases between them. CDR3 size: 15 residues. The CDR3: CASSPSGVLYNEQFF. In nucleotides, the CDR3 is TGTGCCAGCAGCCCAAGCGGAGTCTTATACAATGAGCAGTTCTTC.

Here the CDR3 reads CASSKGPRYNEQYF. CDR3 DNA sequence: TGCGCCAGCAGTAAGGGACCAAGATACAATGAGCAGTACTTC. V usage is TRBV10-1 and J usage is TRBJ2-5; D possibly matches TRBD1 or TRBD2 (5 bases each). The CDR3 consists of 14 residues. In germline, CDR1 is WNHNN, CDR2 SYGVQD (reference sequence). V lost 5 bases and J 11 bases, leaving 21 bases between the germline ends.

This clonotype appeared a few times. J is TRBJ2-1 and V is TRBV18, with a weak D call TRBD1 (6 bases). The CDR3 length is 15 residues. CDR1 KGHSH and CDR2 LQKENI come from the germline V gene. V lost 5 bases to trimming and J lost 0 bases, with 11 bases between them. In DNA, the CDR3 is TGTGCCAGCTCATGGGGGCTGAACTCCTACAATGAGCAGTTCTTC. Amino acids: CASSWGLNSYNEQFF.

The chain uses TRBV20-1 and TRBJ2-1, with TRBD1 matching over 9 bases. The length of the CDR3 is 15 residues. CDR1 DFQATT and CDR2 SNEGSKA come from the germline V gene (reference sequence). J gave up 7 bases and V 6 bases, and 13 bases lay outside the gene matches. CDR3 loop: CSAGMGTGTGNEQFF. CDR3 coding DNA: TGCAGTGCAGGTATGGGGACCGGGACAGGGAATGAGCAGTTCTTC.

V usage is TRBV7-2 and J usage is TRBJ2-7, with TRBD1 as a possible D gene (5 bases). The CDR3 contains 14 residues. Trimming removed 2 bases from V and 2 bases from J, with 10 bases in between. Germline lookup yields CDR1 SGHTA and CDR2 FQGNSA. The CDR3 region has the DNA TGTGCCAGCAGCTTAAACAGGCCACCCTACGAGCAGTACTTC. Translating it yields CASSLNRPPYEQYF.

This clonotype came up a few times. This chain connects TRBV10-2 to TRBJ2-7; D is undetermined. CDR1 and CDR2 from the germline V gene are WSHSY and SAAADI. Trimming cost V 7 bases and J 6 bases, with 7 bases left between them. This CDR3 is built from 10 residues. The DNA of the CDR3 is TGCGCCAGCAACCGACCCGAGCAGTACTTC. Translation: CASNRPEQYF.